Listed below are T cell receptor beta chains from one sample, sequenced in a study of blood T cell repertoires in COVID-19. Sequencing was performed with immunoSEQ multiplex PCR; in TCRdb, only in-frame clones are kept and a portion is missing. Here the sample spans under 250,000 clones, about 90% being singletons. Input material: PBMCs or T cells enriched from blood (not recorded which). These receptors all stem from a man younger than 45 who had recovered from COVID-19. Both conserved end residues are part of each CDR3. The D gene is left open where the match is weak. Size values are once, few and many counts, or a class for expanded clones, and some rows have none.

j_call d_call v_call clone_size cdr3_aa cdr3_nt
TRBJ1-5 - TRBV27 - CASSQLASNQPQHF TGTGCCAGCAGTCAATTGGCTAGCAATCAGCCCCAGCATTTT
TRBJ1-2 TRBD1 TRBV5-4 - CASSMGTGTFYGYTF TGTGCCAGCAGCATGGGGACAGGGACATTCTATGGCTACACCTTC
TRBJ1-1 - TRBV7-3 - CASSSLMNTEAFF TGTGCCAGCAGCTCCTTAATGAACACTGAAGCTTTCTTT
TRBJ2-7 TRBD2 TRBV10-3 - CATASPIAGEYEQYF TGTGCCACCGCAAGTCCCATAGCGGGAGAATACGAGCAGTACTTC
TRBJ2-7 - TRBV27 - CASSLQGASIGDEQYF TGTGCCAGCAGTTTACAAGGGGCCTCAATAGGGGACGAGCAGTACTTC
TRBJ2-1 - TRBV21-1 many CASSKVFSFLGQITTGSSYNEQFF TGTGCCAGCAGCAAAGTCTTCTCTTTCTTGGGACAGATAACGACGGGGAGCTCCTACAATGAGCAGTTCTTC
TRBJ2-3 - TRBV5-1 - CASSSTGDSTDTQYF TGCGCCAGCAGCTCGACAGGCGATAGCACAGATACGCAGTATTTT
TRBJ2-7 - TRBV28 many CASSLYGGARYEQYF TGTGCCAGCAGTTTATATGGGGGGGCGCGTTACGAGCAGTACTTC
TRBJ2-1 TRBD1 TRBV6-5 - CASRLDRGPNEQFF TGTGCCAGCAGGCTGGACAGGGGGCCCAATGAGCAGTTCTTC
TRBJ2-1 - TRBV9 - CASSVSQESGQFF TGTGCCAGCAGCGTCTCCCAGGAGAGCGGGCAGTTCTTC
TRBJ1-6 - TRBV7-2 - CASSPTGGYNSPLHF TGTGCCAGCAGCCCAACGGGGGGGTATAATTCACCCCTCCACTTT
TRBJ2-1 TRBD2 TRBV29-1 - CSVDQTSGRSNEQFF TGCAGCGTTGACCAGACTAGCGGGAGGTCAAATGAGCAGTTCTTC
TRBJ1-5 - TRBV7-4 - CPTSDGYGGGSNQPQHF TGCCCCACCAGCGACGGATACGGGGGGGGCAGCAATCAGCCCCAGCATTTT